This passage covers 17 T cell receptor beta chains from one sample sequenced in a study of blood T cell repertoires in COVID-19. The repertoire was sequenced with immunoSEQ multiplex PCR; TCRdb's copy has only in-frame clones and lacks some. The data show more than 95,000 clones, roughly 69% seen once. Sample: peripheral blood. The receptors come from a woman aged 70-85 years with acute or convalescent COVID-19.

The chain is built from TRBV27 and TRBJ2-7; 10 bases are a match to TRBD2. After removal of 7 bases from V and 0 bases from J, the junction contained 24 bases not matched to a gene. The CDR3 is made up of 21 amino acids. Germline CDR1 reads MNHEY; CDR2 reads SMNVEV (reference sequence). DNA of the CDR3: TGTGCCAGCATCTCTTTCGATGGGGTGGGTTTAGCGGGAGGCCGCTCCTACGAGCAGTACTTC. This codes for CASISFDGVGLAGGRSYEQYF.

V usage is TRBV19 and J usage is TRBJ2-7; 8 nucleotides agree with TRBD1. The CDR3 is made up of 14 amino acids. CDR1 is LNHDA, CDR2 SQIVND, per germline (reference sequence). Germline trimming cut 5 bases from V and 6 bases from J; bases unmatched to any gene: 9. CDR3 coding DNA: TGTGCCAGTAGTTTCGACAGGGGCCGTGGCGAGCAGTACTTC. It translates to CASSFDRGRGEQYF. Full variable domain (remainder filled in from reference TRBV19 and TRBJ2-7): DGGITQSPKYLFRKEGQNVTLSCEQNLNHDAMYWYRQDPGQGLRLIYYSQIVNDFQKGDIAEGYSVSREKKESFPLTVTSAQKNPTAFYLCASSFDRGRGEQYFGPGTRLTVT.

This clone showed up just a few times. V usage is TRBV14 and J usage is TRBJ1-2, with D perhaps TRBD1 (5 bases). The germline V gene has CDR1 SGHDN and CDR2 FVKESK. V lost 0 bases, J lost 5 bases, and 13 bases lay in between. The CDR3 extends over 15 amino acids. Written as DNA, the CDR3 is TGTGCCAGCAGCCAAGATTTGGGGGGAAGTTATGGCTACACCTTC. It specifies CASSQDLGGSYGYTF.

The chain joins TRBV11-2 to TRBJ2-2, with 10 bases aligning to TRBD2. V lost 0 bases and J lost 1; bases outside the gene matches: 8. Per germline, CDR1 SGHAT and CDR2 FQNNGV. This CDR3 has 19 amino acids. DNA for the CDR3: TGTGCCAGCAGCTTAGACTGGGCTAGCGGGAGACTGAACACCGGGGAGCTGTTTTTT. Protein: CASSLDWASGRLNTGELFF.

This clone was seen only a few times. This chain connects TRBV7-9 to TRBJ2-7; 11 nucleotides align to TRBD1. In germline, CDR1 is SEHNR, CDR2 FQNEAQ (reference sequence). This CDR3 region has 15 residues. Trimming cost V 4 bases and J 7 bases; bases outside gene matches: 9. The CDR3 is CASSSPDRGLREQYF. The DNA of the CDR3 is TGTGCCAGCAGCTCACCGGACAGGGGGCTACGGGAGCAGTACTTC.

This chain links TRBV6-6 with TRBJ1-6; TRBD1 aligns across 7 bases. V shed 1 base, J shed 18 bases, and the junction held 12 bases outside the gene matches. There are 14 residues in the CDR3. The germline V gene has CDR1 MNHNY and CDR2 SVGAGI (reference sequence). In nucleotides, the CDR3 is TGTGCCAGCAGTTACTTCCTTGTAAGACAGGGACCCCACTTT. Protein sequence: CASSYFLVRQGPHF.

The J gene is TRBJ1-2, the V gene TRBV12-3 or TRBV12-4; perhaps TRBD1 as D (6 bases). CDR3 length: 13 amino acids. The germline V and J ends were trimmed by 5 bases and 2 bases, with 9 bases remaining between them. CDR3 region: CASSIQGNYGYTF. CDR3 DNA sequence: TGTGCCAGCAGTATCCAGGGGAACTATGGCTACACCTTC.

V is TRBV5-1 and J is TRBJ2-5, with TRBD1 as a possible D gene (5 bases). The CDR3 contains 14 residues. Per germline, CDR1 SGHRS and CDR2 YFSETQ. The germline V and J ends were trimmed by 1 base and 5 bases, with 12 bases remaining between them. The CDR3 DNA sequence: TGCGCCAGCAGCTTGCGGCAGGGTGGGGAGACCCAGTACTTC. Translating it yields CASSLRQGGETQYF.

The CDR3 sequence is CASSYTGDYGYTF. CDR3 sequence (DNA): TGTGCCAGCAGTTACACAGGGGACTATGGCTACACCTTC. The chain joins TRBV6-5 to TRBJ1-2, with 7 positions matching TRBD1. Losses at the gene ends were 2 bases for V and 3 bases for J; bases not matched to a gene: 0. Germline V gives CDR1 MNHEY, CDR2 SVGAGI. The CDR3 extends over 13 amino acids.

The V and J genes are TRBV5-1 and TRBJ2-3; a weak D match, TRBD1 (6 bases). V was shortened by 4 bases and J by 2 bases, with 11 bases between the two germline ends. The CDR3 spans 14 residues. Germline V lookup: CDR1 SGHRS, CDR2 YFSETQ. The CDR3 spells CASSPGHPTDTQYF. The CDR3 DNA follows: TGCGCCAGCAGCCCGGGACATCCCACAGATACGCAGTATTTT. Based on the CDR3 plus reference TRBV5-1 and TRBJ2-3, the full variable domain is KAGVTQTPRYLIKTRGQQVTLSCSPISGHRSVSWYQQTPGQGLQFLFEYFSETQRNKGNFPGRFSGRQFSNSRSEMNVSTLELGDSALYLCASSPGHPTDTQYFGPGTRLTVL.

This clone came up a few times. The CDR3 loop is CASSPRTGATNEKLFF. Here the CDR3 DNA reads TGTGCCAGCAGCCCCCGGACAGGGGCAACTAATGAAAAACTGTTTTTT. The V call is TRBV11-1, the J call TRBJ1-4; 9 nucleotides line up with TRBD1. J was trimmed by 0 bases and V by 5 bases; bases with no gene match: 4. The CDR3 spans 16 residues. CDR1 is SGHAT, CDR2 FQDESV, per germline (reference sequence).

This chain joins TRBV7-3 and TRBJ2-1; TRBD2 matches 9 bases. Germline values: CDR1 SGHTA, CDR2 FQGTGA. CDR3 length: 15 residues. V shed 5 bases, J shed 10 bases, and the junction held 12 bases outside the gene matches. CDR3 in amino acids: CASSPAGGPEGEQFF. CDR3 coding DNA: TGTGCCAGCAGCCCCGCGGGAGGGCCGGAGGGGGAGCAGTTCTTC. The full variable domain, rest sourced from reference TRBV7-3 and TRBJ2-1, is GAGVSQTPSNKVTEKGKYVELRCDPISGHTALYWYRQSLGQGPEFLIYFQGTGAADDSGLPNDRFFAVRPEGSVSTLKIQRTERGDSAVYLCASSPAGGPEGEQFFGPGTRLTVL.

This clone was detected once. The gene calls are TRBV15 and TRBJ2-7, with D possibly matching TRBD2 (5 bases). Trimming shortened V by 0 bases and J by 1 base, and 7 bases separated the two germline ends. Per the germline V gene, CDR1 is LNHNV and CDR2 is YYDKDF (reference sequence). The CDR3 runs to 14 residues. Here the CDR3 DNA reads TGTGCCACCAGCAGAGATAGCGCTTCCTACGAGCAGTACTTC. Translation gives CATSRDSASYEQYF.

The chain joins TRBV28 to TRBJ1-4; TRBD1 matches 9 bases. The germline gives CDR1 MDHEN, CDR2 SYDVKM. The CDR3 is 16 amino acids. V trimming: 8 bases; J trimming: 5 bases; junction bases outside the gene matches: 12. The CDR3 here is CASSSPWTGVNEKLFF. The CDR3 coding sequence is TGTGCCAGCTCGAGTCCCTGGACAGGGGTAAATGAAAAACTGTTTTTT.

The chain carries TRBV19 and TRBJ1-5, with 9 bases aligning to TRBD1. Germline V gene lookup returns CDR1 LNHDA and CDR2 SQIVND (reference sequence). V was pared by 5 bases and J by 1 base, with 3 bases of the junction left unmatched. The CDR3 has 15 residues. The CDR3 DNA follows: TGTGCCAGTAGTGGTGGACAGGGGAGCAATCAGCCCCAGCATTTT. Its translation: CASSGGQGSNQPQHF. The full variable domain, with the rest looked up from reference TRBV19 and TRBJ1-5, is DGGITQSPKYLFRKEGQNVTLSCEQNLNHDAMYWYRQDPGQGLRLIYYSQIVNDFQKGDIAEGYSVSREKKESFPLTVTSAQKNPTAFYLCASSGGQGSNQPQHFGDGTRLSIL.

J is TRBJ2-1 and V is TRBV7-2; TRBD2 is a possible D gene (6 bases). Germline CDR1 is SGHTA and CDR2 is FQGNSA. The CDR3 is made up of 14 amino acids. Trimming shortened V by 0 bases and J by 10 bases, and 13 bases separated the two germline ends. This CDR3 is CASSLAGRSGEQFF. The CDR3 DNA is TGTGCCAGCAGCTTAGCGGGGAGGTCAGGGGAGCAGTTCTTC.

The gene calls are TRBV12-5 and TRBJ2-7; a possible D gene is TRBD1 (5 bases). Germline V gene data show CDR1 as LGHNT and CDR2 as FRNRAP. The CDR3 length is 15 residues. Trimming left V 8 bases short and J 6 bases short, with 23 bases between. This CDR3 reads CASSQPGHTMSEQYF. CDR3 DNA sequence: TGTGCTAGTAGCCAACCCGGACATACTATGAGCGAGCAGTACTTC.